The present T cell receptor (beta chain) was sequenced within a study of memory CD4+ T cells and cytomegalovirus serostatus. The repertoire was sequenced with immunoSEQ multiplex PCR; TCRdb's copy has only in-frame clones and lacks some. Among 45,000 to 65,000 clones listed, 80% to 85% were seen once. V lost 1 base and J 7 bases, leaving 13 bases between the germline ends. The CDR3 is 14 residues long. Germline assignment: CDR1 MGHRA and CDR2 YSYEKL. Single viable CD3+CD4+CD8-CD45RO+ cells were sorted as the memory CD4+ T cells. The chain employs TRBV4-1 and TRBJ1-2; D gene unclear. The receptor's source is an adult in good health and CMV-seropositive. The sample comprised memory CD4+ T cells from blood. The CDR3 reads CASSQGLEASGYTF. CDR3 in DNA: TGCGCCAGCAGCCAAGGATTAGAGGCGAGTGGCTACACCTTC.